This TCR beta chain derives from a study of radiotherapy plus CTLA-4 blockade in lung cancer. Study conclusions and caveats: Once radiotherapy plus ipilimumab had been given, TCR clones derived from tumor expanded in blood. The authors reported that early blood T cell clone dynamics, with interferon-beta, best predicted response.

The ends were cut back, 3 bases at V and 2 bases at J, with 19 bases in the middle. The CDR3 length is 17 residues. Germline V CDR1 and CDR2: KGHSH, LQKENI. Concerning this clone: No antigen is known for it.

Chemo-refractory metastatic non-small-cell lung cancer patients were treated with focal radiation plus CTLA-4 blockade with ipilimumab. Profiled with immunoSEQ multiplex PCR; TCRdb holds only in-frame clones, not every one. Of 35,000 or so clones in the sample, more than 70% were seen once. The sample consisted of peripheral blood, taken from a patient treated with radiotherapy plus ipilimumab. This TCR was sampled from a human donor with non-small cell lung cancer who had stable disease on radiotherapy plus ipilimumab. J is TRBJ1-2 and V is TRBV18, with D maybe TRBD1 (6 bases). The CDR3 sequence: CASSPSGAAGLNYGYTF. DNA for the CDR3: TGTGCCAGCTCACCCTCGGGGGCAGCGGGGCTAAACTATGGCTACACCTTC.